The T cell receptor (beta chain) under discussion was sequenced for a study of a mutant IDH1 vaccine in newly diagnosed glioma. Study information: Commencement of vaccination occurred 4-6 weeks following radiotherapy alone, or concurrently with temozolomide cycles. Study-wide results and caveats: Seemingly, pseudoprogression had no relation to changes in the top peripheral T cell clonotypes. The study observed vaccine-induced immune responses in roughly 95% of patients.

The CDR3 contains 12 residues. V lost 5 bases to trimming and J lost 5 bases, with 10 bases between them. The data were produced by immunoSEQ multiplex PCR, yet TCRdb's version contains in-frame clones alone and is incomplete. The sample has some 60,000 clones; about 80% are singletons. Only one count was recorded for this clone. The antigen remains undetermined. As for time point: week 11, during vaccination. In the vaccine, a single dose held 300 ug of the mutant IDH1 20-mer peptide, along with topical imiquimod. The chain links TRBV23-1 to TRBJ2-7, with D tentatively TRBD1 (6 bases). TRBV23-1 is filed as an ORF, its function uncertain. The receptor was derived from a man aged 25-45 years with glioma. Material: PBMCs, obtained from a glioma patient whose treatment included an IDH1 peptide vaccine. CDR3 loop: CASSTTGNEQYF. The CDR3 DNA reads TGCGCCAGCAGTACAACAGGGAACGAGCAGTACTTC.